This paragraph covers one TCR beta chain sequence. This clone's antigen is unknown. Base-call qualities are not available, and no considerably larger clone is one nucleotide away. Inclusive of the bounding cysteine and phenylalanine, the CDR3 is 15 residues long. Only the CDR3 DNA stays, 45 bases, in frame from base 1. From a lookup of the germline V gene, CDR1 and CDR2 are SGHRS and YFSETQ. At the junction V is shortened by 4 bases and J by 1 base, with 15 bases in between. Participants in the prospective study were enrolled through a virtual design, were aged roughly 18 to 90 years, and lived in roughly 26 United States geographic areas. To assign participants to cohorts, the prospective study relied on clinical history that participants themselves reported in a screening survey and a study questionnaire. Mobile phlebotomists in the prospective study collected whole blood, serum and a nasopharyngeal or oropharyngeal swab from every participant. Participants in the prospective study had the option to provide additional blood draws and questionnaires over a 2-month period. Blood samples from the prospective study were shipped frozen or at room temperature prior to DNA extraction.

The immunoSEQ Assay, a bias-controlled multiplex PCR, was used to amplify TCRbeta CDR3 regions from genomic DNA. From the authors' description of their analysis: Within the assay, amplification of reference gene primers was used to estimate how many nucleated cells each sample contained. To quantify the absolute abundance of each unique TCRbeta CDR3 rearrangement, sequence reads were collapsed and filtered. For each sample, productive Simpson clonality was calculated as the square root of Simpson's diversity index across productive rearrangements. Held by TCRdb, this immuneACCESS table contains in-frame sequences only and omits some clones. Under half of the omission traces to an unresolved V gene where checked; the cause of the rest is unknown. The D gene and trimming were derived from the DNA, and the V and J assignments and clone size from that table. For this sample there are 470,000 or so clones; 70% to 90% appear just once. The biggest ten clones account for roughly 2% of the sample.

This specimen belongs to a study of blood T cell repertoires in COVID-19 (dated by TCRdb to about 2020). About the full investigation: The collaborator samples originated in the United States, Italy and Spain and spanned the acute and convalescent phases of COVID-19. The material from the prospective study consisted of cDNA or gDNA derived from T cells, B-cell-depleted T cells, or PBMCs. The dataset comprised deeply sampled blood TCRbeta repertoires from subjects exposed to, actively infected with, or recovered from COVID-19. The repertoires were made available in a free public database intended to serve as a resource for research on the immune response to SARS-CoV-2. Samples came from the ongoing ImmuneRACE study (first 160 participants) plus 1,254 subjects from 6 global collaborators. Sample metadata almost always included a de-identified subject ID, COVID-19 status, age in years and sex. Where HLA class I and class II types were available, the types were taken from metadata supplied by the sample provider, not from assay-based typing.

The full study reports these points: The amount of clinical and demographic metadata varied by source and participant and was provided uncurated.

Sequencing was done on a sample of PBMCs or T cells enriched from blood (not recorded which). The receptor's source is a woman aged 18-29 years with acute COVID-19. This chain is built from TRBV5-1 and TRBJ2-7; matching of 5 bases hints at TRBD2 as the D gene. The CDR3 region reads CASSPGGGGSYEQYF. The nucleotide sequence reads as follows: TGCGCCAGCAGCCCGGGCGGTGGAGGTTCCTACGAGCAGTACTTC.